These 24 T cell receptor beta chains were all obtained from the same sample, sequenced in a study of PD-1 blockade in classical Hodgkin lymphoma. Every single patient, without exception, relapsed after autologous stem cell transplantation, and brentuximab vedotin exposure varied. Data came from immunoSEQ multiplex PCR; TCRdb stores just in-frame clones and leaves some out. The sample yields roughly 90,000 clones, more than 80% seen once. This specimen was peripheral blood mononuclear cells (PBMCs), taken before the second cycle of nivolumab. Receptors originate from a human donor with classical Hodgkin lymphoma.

CDR3 bases: TGTGCCAGTAGTATAGGGGTTCTCGTCCAAGAGACCCAGTACTTC. This gives the protein CASSIGVLVQETQYF. The V gene is TRBV19, the J gene TRBJ2-5; no firm D call. Trimming left V 1 base short and J 1 base short, with 10 bases between. The CDR3 is 15 residues long. Germline assignment: CDR1 LNHDA and CDR2 SQIVND (reference sequence).

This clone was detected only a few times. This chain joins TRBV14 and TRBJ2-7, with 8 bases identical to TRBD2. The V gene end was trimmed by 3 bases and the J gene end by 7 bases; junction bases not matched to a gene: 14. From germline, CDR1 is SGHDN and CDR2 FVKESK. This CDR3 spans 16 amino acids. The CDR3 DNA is TGTGCCAGCAGCCACCAGCGGGGGACCTCCCCTTGGGAGCAGTACTTC. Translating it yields CASSHQRGTSPWEQYF.

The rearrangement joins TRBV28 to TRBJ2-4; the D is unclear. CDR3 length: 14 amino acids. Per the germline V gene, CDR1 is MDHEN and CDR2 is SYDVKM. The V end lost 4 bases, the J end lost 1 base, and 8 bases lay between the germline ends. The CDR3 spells CASSSVRAKNIQYF. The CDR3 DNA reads TGTGCCAGCAGTTCCGTGCGGGCCAAAAACATTCAGTACTTC. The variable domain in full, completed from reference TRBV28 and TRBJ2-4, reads DVKVTQSSRYLVKRTGEKVFLECVQDMDHENMFWYRQDPGLGLRLIYFSYDVKMKEKGDIPEGYSVSREKKERFSLILESASTNQTSMYLCASSSVRAKNIQYFGAGTRLSVL.

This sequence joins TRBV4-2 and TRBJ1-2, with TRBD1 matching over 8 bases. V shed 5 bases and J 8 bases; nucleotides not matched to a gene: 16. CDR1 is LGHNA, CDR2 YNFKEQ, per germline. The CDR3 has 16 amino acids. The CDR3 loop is CASSLSGRQGADGYTF. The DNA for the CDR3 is TGTGCCAGCAGCTTATCGGGTCGGCAGGGGGCGGACGGCTACACCTTC.

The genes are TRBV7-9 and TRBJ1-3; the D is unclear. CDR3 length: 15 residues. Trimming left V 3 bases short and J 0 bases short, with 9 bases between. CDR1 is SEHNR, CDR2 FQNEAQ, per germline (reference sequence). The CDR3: CASSFDGSSGNTIYF. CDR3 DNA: TGTGCCAGCAGCTTTGACGGAAGCTCTGGAAACACCATATATTTT.

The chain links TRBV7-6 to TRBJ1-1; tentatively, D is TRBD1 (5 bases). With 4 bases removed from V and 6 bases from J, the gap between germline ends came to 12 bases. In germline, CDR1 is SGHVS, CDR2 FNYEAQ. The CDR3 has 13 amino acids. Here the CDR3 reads CASSSSGGAEAFF. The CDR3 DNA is TGTGCCAGCAGCTCCTCGGGGGGTGCTGAAGCTTTCTTT.

CDR3 DNA: TGTGCCAGCAGCTTCCTAGCGGGAGGGTCCTACAATGAGCAGTTCTTC. Amino acids: CASSFLAGGSYNEQFF. The gene calls are TRBV11-2 and TRBJ2-1, with 12 bases that match TRBD2. The CDR3 totals 16 residues. Germline CDR1 is SGHAT and CDR2 is FQNNGV. J gave up 1 base and V 3 bases, and 1 base lay outside the gene matches.

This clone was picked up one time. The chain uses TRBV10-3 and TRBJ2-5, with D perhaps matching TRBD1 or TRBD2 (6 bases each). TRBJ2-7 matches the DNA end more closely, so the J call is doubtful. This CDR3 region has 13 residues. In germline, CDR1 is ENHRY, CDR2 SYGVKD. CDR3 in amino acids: CAISSLQGGEQYF. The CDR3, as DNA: TGTGCCATCAGTTCCCTACAGGGAGGCGAGCAGTACTTC.

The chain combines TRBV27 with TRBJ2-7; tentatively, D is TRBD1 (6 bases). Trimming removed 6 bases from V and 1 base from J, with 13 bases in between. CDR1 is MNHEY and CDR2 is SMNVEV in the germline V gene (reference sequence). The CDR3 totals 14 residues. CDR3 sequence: CASSPGHLSYEQYF. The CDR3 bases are TGTGCCAGCAGCCCGGGACACCTGTCCTACGAGCAGTACTTC.

The chain's CDR3 is CASSSRGDEQFF. CDR3 sequence (DNA): TGTGCCAGTAGCTCCCGGGGGGATGAGCAGTTCTTC. The V call is TRBV19, the J call TRBJ2-1, with 7 bases fitting TRBD2. Germline-derived CDR1 and CDR2 are LNHDA and SQIVND (reference sequence). This CDR3 is built from 12 residues. V trimming: 6 bases; J trimming: 8 bases; junction bases outside the gene matches: 4.

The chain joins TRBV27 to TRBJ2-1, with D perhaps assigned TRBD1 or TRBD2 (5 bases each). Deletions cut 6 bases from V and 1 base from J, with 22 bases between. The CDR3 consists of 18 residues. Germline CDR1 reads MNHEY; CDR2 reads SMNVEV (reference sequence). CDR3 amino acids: CASRDPRGPANSYNEQFF. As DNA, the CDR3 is TGTGCCAGCAGGGACCCTCGGGGCCCAGCTAATTCCTACAATGAGCAGTTCTTC.

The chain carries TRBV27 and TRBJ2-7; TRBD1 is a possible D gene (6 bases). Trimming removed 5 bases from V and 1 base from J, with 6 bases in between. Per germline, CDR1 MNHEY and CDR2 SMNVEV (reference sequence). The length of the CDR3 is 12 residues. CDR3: CASSRGSYEQYF. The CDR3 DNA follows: TGTGCCAGCAGTAGGGGGTCCTACGAGCAGTACTTC.

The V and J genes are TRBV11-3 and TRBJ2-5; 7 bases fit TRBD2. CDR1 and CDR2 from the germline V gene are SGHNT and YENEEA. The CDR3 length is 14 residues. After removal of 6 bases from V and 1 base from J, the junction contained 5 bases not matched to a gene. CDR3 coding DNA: TGTGCCAGCAGTCAAGGCGGGGGCCAAGAGACCCAGTACTTC. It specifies CASSQGGGQETQYF.

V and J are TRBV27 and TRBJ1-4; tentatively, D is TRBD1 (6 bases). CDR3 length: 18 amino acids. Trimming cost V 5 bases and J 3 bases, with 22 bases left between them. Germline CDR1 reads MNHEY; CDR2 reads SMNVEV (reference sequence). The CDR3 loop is CASSLLRGPRAANEKLFF. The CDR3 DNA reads TGTGCCAGCAGTCTCCTCAGGGGCCCTAGGGCGGCTAATGAAAAACTGTTTTTT.

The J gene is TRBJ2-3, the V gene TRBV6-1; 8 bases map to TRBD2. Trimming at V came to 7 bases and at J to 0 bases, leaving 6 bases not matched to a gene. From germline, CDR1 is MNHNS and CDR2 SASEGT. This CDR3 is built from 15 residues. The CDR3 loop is CASNSGGTSTDTQYF. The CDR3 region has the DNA TGTGCCAGCAACTCGGGGGGGACTAGCACAGATACGCAGTATTTT.

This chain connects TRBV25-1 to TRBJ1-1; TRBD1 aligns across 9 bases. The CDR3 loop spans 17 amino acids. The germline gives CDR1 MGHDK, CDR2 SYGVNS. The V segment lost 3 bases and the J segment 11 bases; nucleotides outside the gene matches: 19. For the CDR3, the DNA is TGTGCCAGCAGTGACTTCATGCCGGGACAGGGAAGGGGGTCGGCTTTCTTT. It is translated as CASSDFMPGQGRGSAFF.

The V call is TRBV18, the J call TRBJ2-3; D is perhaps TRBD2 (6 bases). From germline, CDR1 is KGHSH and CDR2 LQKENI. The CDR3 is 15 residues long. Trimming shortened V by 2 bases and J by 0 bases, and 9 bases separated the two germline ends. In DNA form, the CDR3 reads TGTGCCAGCTCACCATACGGACTAAGCACAGATACGCAGTATTTT. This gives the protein CASSPYGLSTDTQYF.

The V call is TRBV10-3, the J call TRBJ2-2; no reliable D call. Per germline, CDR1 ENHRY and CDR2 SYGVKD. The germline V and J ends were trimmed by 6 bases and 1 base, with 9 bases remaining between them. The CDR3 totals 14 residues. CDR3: CAIRGLENTGELFF. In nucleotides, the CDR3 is TGTGCCATCAGAGGATTAGAGAACACCGGGGAGCTGTTTTTT.

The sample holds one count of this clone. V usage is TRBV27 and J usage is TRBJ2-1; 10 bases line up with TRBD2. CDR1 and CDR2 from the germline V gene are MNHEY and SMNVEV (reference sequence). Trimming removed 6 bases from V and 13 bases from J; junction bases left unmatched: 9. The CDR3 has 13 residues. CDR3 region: CASSYSLLAGQFF. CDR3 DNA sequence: TGTGCCAGCAGCTATTCCCTACTAGCGGGACAGTTCTTC.

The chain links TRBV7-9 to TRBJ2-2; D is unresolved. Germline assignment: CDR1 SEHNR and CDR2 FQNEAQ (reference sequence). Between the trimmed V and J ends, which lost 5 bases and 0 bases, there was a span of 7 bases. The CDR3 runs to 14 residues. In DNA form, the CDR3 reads TGTGCCAGCAGCCCACCGACGAACACCGGGGAGCTGTTTTTT. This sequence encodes CASSPPTNTGELFF.

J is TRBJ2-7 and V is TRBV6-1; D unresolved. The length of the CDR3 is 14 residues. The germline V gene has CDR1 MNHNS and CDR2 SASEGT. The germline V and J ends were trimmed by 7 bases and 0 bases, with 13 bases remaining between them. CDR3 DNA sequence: TGTGCCAGCATCAGAGACACAAGCTCCTACGAGCAGTACTTC. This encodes CASIRDTSSYEQYF.

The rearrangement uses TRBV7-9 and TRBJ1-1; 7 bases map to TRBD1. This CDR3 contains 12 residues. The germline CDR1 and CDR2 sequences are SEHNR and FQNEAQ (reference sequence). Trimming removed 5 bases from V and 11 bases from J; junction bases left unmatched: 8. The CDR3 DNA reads TGTGCCAGCAGCATCAAGACAGGGATGGCTTTCTTT. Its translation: CASSIKTGMAFF. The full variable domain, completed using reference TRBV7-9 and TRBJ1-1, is DTGVSQNPRHKITKRGQNVTFRCDPISEHNRLYWYRQTLGQGPEFLTYFQNEAQLEKSRLLSDRFSAERPKGSFSTLEIQRTEQGDSAMYLCASSIKTGMAFFGQGTRLTVV.

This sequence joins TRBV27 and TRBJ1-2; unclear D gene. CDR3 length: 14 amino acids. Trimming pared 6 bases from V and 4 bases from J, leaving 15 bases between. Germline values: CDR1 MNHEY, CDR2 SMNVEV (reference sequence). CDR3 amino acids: CASRTSGSTYGYTF. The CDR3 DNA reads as TGTGCCAGCAGAACCTCGGGGTCTACCTATGGCTACACCTTC.

This CDR3 is CASRQDYGYTF. The CDR3 DNA is TGTGCCAGCAGGCAAGACTATGGCTACACCTTC. This chain joins TRBV28 and TRBJ1-2; D remains ambiguous. V lost 6 bases, J lost 3 bases, and 5 bases lay in between. Germline V CDR1 and CDR2: MDHEN, SYDVKM. The CDR3 consists of 11 residues.